The sequence of this T cell receptor beta chain was determined in a study of human T cells and chemical hapten exposure. Study-level information: Among samples, TCR yields varied mainly because of small differences in pooled library volume.

Note on this clonotype: The antigen is unknown.

CDR1 and CDR2 (germline): SQVTM, ANQGSEA. This CDR3 contains 13 residues. With 5 bases removed from V and 0 bases from J, the gap between germline ends came to 5 bases. Notes on the study in general: Following DPC sensitization, TCRs present above 1 in 1000 frequency showed no change.

The library labeled individual cDNA molecules by adding unique molecular identifiers to them. MiXCR, run by TCRdb on the RACE reads, gives a single entry per CDR3 protein. The data show roughly 75,000 distinct CDR3 sequences, around 9.3% seen once. Regarding time point: healthy volunteer bleed at 6 weeks. Unfractionated whole blood was the source from which total RNA was extracted. The sample taken for sequencing was whole blood. The chain couples TRBV29-1 to TRBJ2-6; D is ambiguous. The sequence was collected from a female donor in good health. Some clones in this sample may be carry-over from other donors' samples. The CDR3 DNA reads TGCAGCGTTCATGTCTCTGGGGCCAACGTCCTGACTTTC. Protein: CSVHVSGANVLTF. The variable domain in full, with the rest retrieved from reference TRBV29-1 and TRBJ2-6, is SAVISQKPSRDICQRGTSLTIQCQVDSQVTMMFWYRQQPGQSLTLIATANQGSEATYESGFVIDKFPISRPNLTFSTLTVSNMSPEDSSIYLCSVHVSGANVLTFGAGSRLTVL.